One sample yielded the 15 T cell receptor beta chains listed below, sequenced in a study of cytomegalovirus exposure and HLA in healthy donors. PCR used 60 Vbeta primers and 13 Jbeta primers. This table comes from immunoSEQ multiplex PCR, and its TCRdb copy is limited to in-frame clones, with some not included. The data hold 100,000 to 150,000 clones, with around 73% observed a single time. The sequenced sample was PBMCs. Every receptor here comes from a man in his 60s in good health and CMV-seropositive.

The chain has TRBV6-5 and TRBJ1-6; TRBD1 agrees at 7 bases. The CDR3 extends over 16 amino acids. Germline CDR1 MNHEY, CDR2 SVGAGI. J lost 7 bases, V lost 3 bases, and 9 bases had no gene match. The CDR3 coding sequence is TGTGCCAGCAGTTATAATCCGGGACAGCGGAATTCACCCCTCCACTTT. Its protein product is CASSYNPGQRNSPLHF.

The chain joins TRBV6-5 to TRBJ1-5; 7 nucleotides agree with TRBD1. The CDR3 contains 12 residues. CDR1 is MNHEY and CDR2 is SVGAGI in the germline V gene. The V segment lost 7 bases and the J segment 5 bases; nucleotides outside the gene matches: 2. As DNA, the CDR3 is TGTGCCAGCACCACAGGGGATCAGCCCCAGCATTTT. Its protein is CASTTGDQPQHF.

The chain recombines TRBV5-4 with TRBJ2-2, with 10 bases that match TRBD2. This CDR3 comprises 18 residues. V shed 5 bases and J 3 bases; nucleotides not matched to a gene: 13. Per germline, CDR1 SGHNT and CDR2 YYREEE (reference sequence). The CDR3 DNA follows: TGTGCCAGCAGACCCCATCCCTCTAGCGGGGGATACACCGGGGAGCTGTTTTTT. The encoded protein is CASRPHPSSGGYTGELFF.

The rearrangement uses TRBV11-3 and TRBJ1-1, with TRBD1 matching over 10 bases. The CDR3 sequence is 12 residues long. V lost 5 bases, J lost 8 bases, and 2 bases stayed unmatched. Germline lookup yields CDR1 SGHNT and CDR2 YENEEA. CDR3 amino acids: CASSRDRGEAFF. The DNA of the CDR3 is TGTGCCAGCAGCCGGGACAGGGGAGAAGCTTTCTTT.

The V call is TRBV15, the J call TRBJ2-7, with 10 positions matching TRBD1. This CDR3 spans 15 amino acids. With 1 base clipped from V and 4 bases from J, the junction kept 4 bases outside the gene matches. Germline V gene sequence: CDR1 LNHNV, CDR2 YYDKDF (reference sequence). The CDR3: CATSRGQGARYEQYF. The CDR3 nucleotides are TGTGCCACCAGCAGAGGACAGGGGGCGCGGTACGAGCAGTACTTC.

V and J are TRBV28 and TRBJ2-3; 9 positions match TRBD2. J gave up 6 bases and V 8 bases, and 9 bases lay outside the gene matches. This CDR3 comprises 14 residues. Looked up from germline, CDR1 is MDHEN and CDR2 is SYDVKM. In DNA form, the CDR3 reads TGTGCCAGCGGCCGGAGCGGGGGGTCTGATACGCAGTATTTT. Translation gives CASGRSGGSDTQYF.

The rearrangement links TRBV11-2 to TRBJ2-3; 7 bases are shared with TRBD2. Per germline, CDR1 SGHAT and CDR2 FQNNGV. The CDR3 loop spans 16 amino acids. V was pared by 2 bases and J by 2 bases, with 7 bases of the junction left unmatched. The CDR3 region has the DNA TGTGCCAGCAGCTTAAACCTCGGGACTAACACAGATACGCAGTATTTT. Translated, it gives CASSLNLGTNTDTQYF.

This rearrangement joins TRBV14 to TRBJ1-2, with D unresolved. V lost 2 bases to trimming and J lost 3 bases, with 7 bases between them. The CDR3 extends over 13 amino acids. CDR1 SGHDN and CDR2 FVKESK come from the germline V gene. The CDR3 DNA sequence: TGTGCCAGCAGCCAATTTAATTACTATGGCTACACCTTC. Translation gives CASSQFNYYGYTF.

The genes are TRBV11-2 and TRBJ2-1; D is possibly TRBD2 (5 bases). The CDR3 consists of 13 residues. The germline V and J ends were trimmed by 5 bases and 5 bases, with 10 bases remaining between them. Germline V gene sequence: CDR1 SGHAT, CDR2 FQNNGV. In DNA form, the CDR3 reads TGTGCCAGCAGCGGGCTAGCCCACAATGAGCAGTTCTTC. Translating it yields CASSGLAHNEQFF.

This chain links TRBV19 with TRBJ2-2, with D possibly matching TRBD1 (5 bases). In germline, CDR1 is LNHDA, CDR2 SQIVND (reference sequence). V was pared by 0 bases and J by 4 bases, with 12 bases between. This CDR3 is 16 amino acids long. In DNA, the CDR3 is TGTGCCAGTAGTATAGATCAGGGTCAGGTCACCGGGGAGCTGTTTTTT. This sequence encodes CASSIDQGQVTGELFF.

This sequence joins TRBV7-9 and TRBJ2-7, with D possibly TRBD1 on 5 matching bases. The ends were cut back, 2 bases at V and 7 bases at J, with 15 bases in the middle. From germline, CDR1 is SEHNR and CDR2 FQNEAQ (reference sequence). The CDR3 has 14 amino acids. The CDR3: CASSLIVAGKEQYF. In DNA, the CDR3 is TGTGCCAGCAGCTTAATCGTTGCAGGGAAAGAGCAGTACTTC.

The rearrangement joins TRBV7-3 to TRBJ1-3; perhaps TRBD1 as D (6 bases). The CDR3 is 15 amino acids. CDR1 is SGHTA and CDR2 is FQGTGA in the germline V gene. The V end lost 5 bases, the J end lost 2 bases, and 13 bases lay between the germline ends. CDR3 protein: CASSDPGEPGNTIYF. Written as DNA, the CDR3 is TGTGCCAGCAGCGACCCAGGGGAGCCTGGAAACACCATATATTTT.

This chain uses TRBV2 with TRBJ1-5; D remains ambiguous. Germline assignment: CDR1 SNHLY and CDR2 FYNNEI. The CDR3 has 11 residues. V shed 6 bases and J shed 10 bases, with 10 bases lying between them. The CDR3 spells CASRDTGPQHF. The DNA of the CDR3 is TGTGCCAGCAGGGATACGGGACCCCAGCATTTT.

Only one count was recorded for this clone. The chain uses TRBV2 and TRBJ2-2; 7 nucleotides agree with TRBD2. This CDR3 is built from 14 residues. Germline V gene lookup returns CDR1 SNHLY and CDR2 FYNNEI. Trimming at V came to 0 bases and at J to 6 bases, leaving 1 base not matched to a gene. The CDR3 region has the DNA TGTGCCAGCAGTGAAGCTAGCGGGCCCGGGGAGCTGTTTTTT. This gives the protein CASSEASGPGELFF. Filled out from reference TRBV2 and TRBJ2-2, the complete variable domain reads EPEVTQTPSHQVTQMGQEVILRCVPISNHLYFYWYRQILGQKVEFLVSFYNNEISEKSEIFDDQFSVERPDGSNFTLKIRSTKLEDSAMYFCASSEASGPGELFFGEGSRLTVL.

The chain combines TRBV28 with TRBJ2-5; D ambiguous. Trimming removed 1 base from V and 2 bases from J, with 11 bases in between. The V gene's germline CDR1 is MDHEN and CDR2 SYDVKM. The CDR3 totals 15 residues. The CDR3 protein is CASSLFGYFQETQYF. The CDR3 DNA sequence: TGTGCCAGCAGTTTATTCGGGTATTTTCAAGAGACCCAGTACTTC.